Reported below is one T cell receptor beta chain. How the authors handled the data: Amplified reference gene primers provided the basis for estimating nucleated cell counts. The method was immunoSEQ multiplex PCR; TCRdb's version includes in-frame clones alone and lacks a portion of them. D and trimming come from the DNA, and the V and J calls and clone size come from that table. The sample contains about 150,000 clones, roughly 93% of which appear only once. These data are taken from a study of blood T cell repertoires in COVID-19. Enrolment of Seattle patients took place during active infection, and they were followed longitudinally. The TCR was taken from a man between 18 and 29 years old with COVID-19, enrolled during active disease. The sample comprised peripheral blood.

CDR3 residues: CASSYGDRNQPQHF. CDR3 DNA: TGTGCCAGCAGTTATGGAGACAGAAATCAGCCCCAGCATTTT. This chain links TRBV6-2 or TRBV6-3 with TRBJ1-5, with a tentative D call TRBD1 (5 bases). Germline V gene data show CDR1 as MNHEY and CDR2 as SVGEGT. The length of the CDR3 is 14 residues. Trimming pared 3 bases from V and 4 bases from J, leaving 10 bases between.